The 13 T cell receptor beta chains reported below all come from one sample, sequenced in a study of CD8+CD57+ T cells in acquired aplastic anemia. CDR3 and TCR beta VDJ profiling relied on genomic DNA as the template. From the reads, TCRdb called clonotypes with MiXCR, one entry per CDR3 protein. The sample has 250,000 to 300,000 distinct CDR3 sequences, 50% to 70% seen once. The specimen sequenced was sorted CD4+, CD8+, or CD8+CD57+ T cells (not recorded which) from PBMCs. The source of these receptors is a human donor with severe aplastic anemia or a healthy control (not recorded which).

This clonotype was picked up many times. The V call is TRBV24-1, the J call TRBJ1-2; possible D gene TRBD1, 6 bases. From germline, CDR1 is KGHDR and CDR2 SFDVKD. V was pared by 5 bases and J by 2 bases, with 17 bases between. The CDR3 spans 16 residues. In DNA, the CDR3 is TGTGCCACCAGTGGTGAAAAAATAGGACAGAACTATGGCTACACCTTC. Amino acids: CATSGEKIGQNYGYTF.

Concerning this clonotype itself: A much larger clonotype is one base distant, so this may be a read error. No conserved phenylalanine or tryptophan is present at the end of the CDR3, so a read error is the likely explanation. This chain joins TRBV18 and TRBJ2-5; 7 nucleotides match TRBD1. J was trimmed by 4 bases and V by 2 bases; bases with no gene match: 4. Germline lookup yields CDR1 KGHSH and CDR2 LQKENI. This CDR3 is 14 amino acids long. The CDR3 DNA sequence: TGTGCCAGCTCACCAACAGGGGATGTAGAGACCCAGTACCTC. As protein: CASSPTGDVETQYL.

The J gene is TRBJ1-4, the V gene TRBV15, with 8 positions matching TRBD1. Germline V gives CDR1 LNHNV, CDR2 YYDKDF (reference sequence). The CDR3 totals 14 residues. V was clipped by 2 bases and J by 7 bases; unmatched bases: 3. CDR3 DNA sequence: TGTGCCACCAGCAGACAGGGGGCGGTTGAAAAACTGTTTTTT. It is translated as CATSRQGAVEKLFF.

Details on this clonotype: The junction departs from the called germline gene at one end, perhaps through a read error. This rearrangement joins TRBV20-1 to TRBJ1-2, with D tentatively TRBD1 (5 bases). There are 13 residues in the CDR3. The V gene's germline CDR1 is DFQATT and CDR2 SNEGSKA (reference sequence). As DNA, the CDR3 is TGCAGTGCTAGAGATCCCAGGGATCATGGCCACACCTTC. Translation: CSARDPRDHGHTF.

This chain joins TRBV4-2 and TRBJ2-7; D is perhaps TRBD1 or TRBD2 (5 bases each). V lost 1 base, J lost 4 bases, and 11 bases lay in between. CDR1 is LGHNA and CDR2 is YNFKEQ in the germline V gene. CDR3 length equals 14 residues. For the CDR3, the DNA is TGTGCCAGCAGCCAAGGTGGGGGTAGGTACGAGCAGTACTTC. It specifies CASSQGGGRYEQYF.

A few counts support this clonotype. This chain uses TRBV7-8 with TRBJ1-6, with TRBD1 matching 9 bases. CDR1 and CDR2 from the germline V gene are SGHVS and FQNEAQ. CDR3 size: 13 residues. After removal of 5 bases from V and 11 bases from J, the junction contained 4 bases not matched to a gene. In nucleotides, the CDR3 is TGTGCCAGCAGCACGGGACAGGGACCACCCCTCCACTTT. Its translation: CASSTGQGPPLHF.

In this sample, this clonotype turned up a few times. The chain uses TRBV7-6 and TRBJ2-7, with D possibly being TRBD1 (6 bases). Germline-derived CDR1 and CDR2 are SGHVS and FNYEAQ. Trimming removed 5 bases at V and 6 bases at J, with 20 bases between. The CDR3 runs to 15 residues. This CDR3 is CASSPGLRGRGEQYF. As DNA, the CDR3 is TGTGCCAGCAGCCCCGGACTTCGGGGCAGGGGCGAGCAGTACTTC.

Of note for this clonotype: One end of the junction fails to match germline, which may point to a read error. The chain has TRBV15 and TRBJ1-2; TRBD1 might be the D (6 bases). Germline CDR1 and CDR2: LNHNV and YYDKDF (reference sequence). This CDR3 comprises 15 residues. CDR3 coding DNA: TGTGTCACCAGCAGAAATCACAGGGACCCCTATGGCTACACCTTC. As protein: CVTSRNHRDPYGYTF.

The V call is TRBV20-1, the J call TRBJ2-7, with 13 nucleotides matching TRBD2. V lost 5 bases to trimming and J lost 6 bases; unmatched junction nucleotides: 7. CDR1 and CDR2 (germline): DFQATT, SNEGSKA (reference sequence). This CDR3 comprises 14 residues. The CDR3 here is CSALRTSGSGEQYF. Here the CDR3 DNA reads TGCAGTGCTCTGAGGACTAGCGGGAGCGGCGAGCAGTACTTC.

This clonotype was counted once. The gene calls are TRBV7-6 and TRBJ1-1; D possibly corresponds to TRBD1 (5 bases). This CDR3 is 12 amino acids long. Germline CDR1 is SGHVS and CDR2 is FNYEAQ. The germline V and J ends were trimmed by 5 bases and 11 bases, with 15 bases remaining between them. The CDR3 coding sequence is TGTGCCAGCAGCCTTGGGGGGGAGAGGGCTTTCTTT. Protein product: CASSLGGERAFF. Full variable domain (outside the CDR3, taken from reference TRBV7-6 and TRBJ1-1): GAGVSQSPRYKVTKRGQDVALRCDPISGHVSLYWYRQALGQGPEFLTYFNYEAQQDKSGLPNDRFSAERPEGSISTLTIQRTEQRDSAMYRCASSLGGERAFFGQGTRLTVV.

This clonotype has at least ten counts. The gene calls are TRBV6-2 or TRBV6-3 and TRBJ1-5; no clear D gene. The CDR3 covers 13 residues. Germline-derived CDR1 and CDR2 are MNHEY and SVGEGT. Trimming took off 7 bases at V and 9 bases at J, with 16 bases between the two ends. The CDR3 loop reads CASNAKADRPQHF. CDR3 sequence (DNA): TGTGCCAGCAACGCAAAGGCCGATCGGCCCCAGCATTTT.

The chain uses TRBV20-1 and TRBJ2-2; D not resolved. The ends were cut back, 6 bases at V and 6 bases at J, with 8 bases in the middle. The CDR3 is 11 amino acids. Germline CDR1 reads DFQATT; CDR2 reads SNEGSKA (reference sequence). Written as DNA, the CDR3 is TGCAGTGCCCGCCGGGCCGGGGAGCTGTTTTTT. This encodes CSARRAGELFF.

There are many counts of this clonotype. J is TRBJ1-2 and V is TRBV20-1, with D unclear. V lost 1 base, J lost 6 bases, and 18 bases lay in between. The CDR3 loop spans 15 amino acids. Germline loops: CDR1 DFQATT, CDR2 SNEGSKA (reference sequence). The CDR3 loop is CSARATHRPADGYTF. The CDR3 DNA reads as TGCAGTGCTAGAGCTACGCACCGTCCGGCGGATGGCTACACCTTC.